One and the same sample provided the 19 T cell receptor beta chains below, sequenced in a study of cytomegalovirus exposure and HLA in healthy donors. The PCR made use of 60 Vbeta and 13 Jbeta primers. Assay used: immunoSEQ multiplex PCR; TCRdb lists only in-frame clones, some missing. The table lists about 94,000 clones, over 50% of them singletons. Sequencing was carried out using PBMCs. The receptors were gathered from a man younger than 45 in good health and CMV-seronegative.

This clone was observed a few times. The DNA for the CDR3 is TGTGCCAGCAGTTATACAGGGGGCGTTGGCACCGGGGAGCTGTTTTTT. It codes for CASSYTGGVGTGELFF. The genes are TRBV2 and TRBJ2-2; the match to TRBD1 covers 9 bases. Per germline, CDR1 SNHLY and CDR2 FYNNEI. This CDR3 is built from 16 residues. J lost 4 bases, V lost 5 bases, and 8 bases had no gene match.

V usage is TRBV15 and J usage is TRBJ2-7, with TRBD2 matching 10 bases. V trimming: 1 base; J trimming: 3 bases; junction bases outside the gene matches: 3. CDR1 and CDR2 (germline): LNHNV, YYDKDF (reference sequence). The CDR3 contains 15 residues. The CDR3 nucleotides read TGTGCCACCAGCAGAGCACTAGCGGGACTCTACGAGCAGTACTTC. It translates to CATSRALAGLYEQYF.

CDR3 sequence reads: CASSYPGSNEQYF. In DNA form, the CDR3 reads TGTGCCAGCAGCTACCCGGGTAGTAACGAGCAGTACTTC. The chain is built from TRBV7-9 and TRBJ2-7, with D unresolved. Germline CDR1 SEHNR, CDR2 FQNEAQ (reference sequence). Trimming cost V 4 bases and J 5 bases, with 12 bases left between them. This CDR3 contains 13 residues. The full variable domain, its missing parts supplied by reference TRBV7-9 and TRBJ2-7, is DTGVSQNPRHKITKRGQNVTFRCDPISEHNRLYWYRQTLGQGPEFLTYFQNEAQLEKSRLLSDRFSAERPKGSFSTLEIQRTEQGDSAMYLCASSYPGSNEQYFGPGTRLTVT.

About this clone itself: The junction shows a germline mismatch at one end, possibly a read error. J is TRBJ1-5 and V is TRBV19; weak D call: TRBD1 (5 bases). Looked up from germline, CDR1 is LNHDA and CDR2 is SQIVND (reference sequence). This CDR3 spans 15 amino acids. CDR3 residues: CASSRQSDSSQPQHF. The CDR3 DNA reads TGTGCCAGTAGCAGACAGTCGGATAGCAGTCAGCCCCAGCATTTT.

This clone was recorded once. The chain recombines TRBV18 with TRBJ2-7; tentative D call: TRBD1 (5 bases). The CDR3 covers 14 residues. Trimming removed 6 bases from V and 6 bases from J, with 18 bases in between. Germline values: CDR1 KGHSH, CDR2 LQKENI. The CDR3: CASSPVSRAGEQYF. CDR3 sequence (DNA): TGTGCCAGCTCCCCGGTTAGCAGGGCAGGCGAGCAGTACTTC.

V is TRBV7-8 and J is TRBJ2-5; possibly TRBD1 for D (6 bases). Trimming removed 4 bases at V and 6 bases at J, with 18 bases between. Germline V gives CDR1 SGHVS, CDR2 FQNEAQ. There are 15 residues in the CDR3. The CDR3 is CASSYDRRDVQTQYF. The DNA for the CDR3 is TGTGCCAGCAGCTACGACAGGCGAGACGTTCAGACCCAGTACTTC.

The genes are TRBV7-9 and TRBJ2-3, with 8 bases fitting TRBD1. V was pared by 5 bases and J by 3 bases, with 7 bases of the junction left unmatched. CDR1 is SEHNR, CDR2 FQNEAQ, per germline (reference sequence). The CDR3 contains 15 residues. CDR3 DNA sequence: TGTGCCAGCAGCGAAGGGACAGGAGCGACAGATACGCAGTATTTT. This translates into CASSEGTGATDTQYF.

The CDR3 nucleotides read TGTGCCAGCAGCCGCCGTCCGGGAACAGATACGCAGTATTTT. Residues: CASSRRPGTDTQYF. The chain is built from TRBV7-3 and TRBJ2-3; TRBD2 is a possible D gene (5 bases). The CDR3 spans 14 residues. CDR1 SGHTA and CDR2 FQGTGA come from the germline V gene. Trimming left V 5 bases short and J 3 bases short, with 12 bases between.

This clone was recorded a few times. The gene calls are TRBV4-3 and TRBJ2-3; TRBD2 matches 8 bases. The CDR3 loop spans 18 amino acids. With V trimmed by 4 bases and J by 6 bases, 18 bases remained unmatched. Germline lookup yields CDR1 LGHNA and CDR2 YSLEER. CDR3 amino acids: CASSPQNSGVSGGDTQYF. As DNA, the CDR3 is TGCGCCAGCAGCCCCCAAAATAGCGGGGTGAGTGGGGGGGATACGCAGTATTTT.

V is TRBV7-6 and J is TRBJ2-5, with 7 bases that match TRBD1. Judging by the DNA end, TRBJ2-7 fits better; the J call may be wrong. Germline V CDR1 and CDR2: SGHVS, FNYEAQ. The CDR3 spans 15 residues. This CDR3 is CASSERTGTNYEQYF. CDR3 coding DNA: TGTGCCAGCAGCGAGAGGACAGGTACTAACTACGAGCAGTACTTC.

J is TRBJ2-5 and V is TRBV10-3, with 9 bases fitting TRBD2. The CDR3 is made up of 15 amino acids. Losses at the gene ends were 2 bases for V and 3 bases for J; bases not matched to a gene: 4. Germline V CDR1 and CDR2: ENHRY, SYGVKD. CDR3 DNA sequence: TGTGCCATCAGTGAGGGGACTAGCTTAAAAGAGACCCAGTACTTC. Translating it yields CAISEGTSLKETQYF.

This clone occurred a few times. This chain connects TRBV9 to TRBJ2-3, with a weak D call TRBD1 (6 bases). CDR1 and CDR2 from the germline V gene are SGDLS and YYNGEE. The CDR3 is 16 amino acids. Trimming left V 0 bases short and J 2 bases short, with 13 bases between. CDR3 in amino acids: CASSVEGGGLTDTQYF. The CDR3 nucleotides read TGTGCCAGCAGCGTAGAAGGGGGTGGACTCACAGATACGCAGTATTTT.

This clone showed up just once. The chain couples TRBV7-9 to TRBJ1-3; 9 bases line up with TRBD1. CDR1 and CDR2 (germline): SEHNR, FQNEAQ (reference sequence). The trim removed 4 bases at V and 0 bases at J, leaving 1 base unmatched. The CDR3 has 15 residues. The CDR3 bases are TGTGCCAGCAGCTCGGGACAGGGCTCTGGAAACACCATATATTTT. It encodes CASSSGQGSGNTIYF.

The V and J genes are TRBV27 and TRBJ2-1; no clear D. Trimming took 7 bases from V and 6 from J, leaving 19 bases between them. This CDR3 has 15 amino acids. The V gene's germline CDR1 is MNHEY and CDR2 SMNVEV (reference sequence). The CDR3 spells CASTSELLSGNEQFF. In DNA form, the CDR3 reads TGTGCCAGCACCTCTGAACTTCTCTCGGGCAATGAGCAGTTCTTC.

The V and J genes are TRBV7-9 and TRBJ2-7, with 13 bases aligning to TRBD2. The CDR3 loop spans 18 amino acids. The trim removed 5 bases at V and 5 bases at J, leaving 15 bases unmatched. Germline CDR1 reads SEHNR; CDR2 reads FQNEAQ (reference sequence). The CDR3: CASSPTSGGASYKNEQYF. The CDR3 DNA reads TGTGCCAGCAGCCCCACTAGCGGGGGGGCATCCTATAAGAACGAGCAGTACTTC.

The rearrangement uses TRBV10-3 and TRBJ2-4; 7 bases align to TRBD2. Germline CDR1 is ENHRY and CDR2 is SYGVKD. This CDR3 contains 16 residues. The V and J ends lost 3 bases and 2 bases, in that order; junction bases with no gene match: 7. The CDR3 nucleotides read TGTGCCATCAGTGACTCGCGGCGGGAGACCAAAAACATTCAGTACTTC. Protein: CAISDSRRETKNIQYF.

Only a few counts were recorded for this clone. The CDR3 sequence is CASSLQGTGELFF. The DNA of the CDR3 is TGTGCCAGCAGCCTACAGGGCACCGGGGAGCTGTTTTTT. The chain has TRBV6-5 and TRBJ2-2; TRBD1 might be the D (6 bases). Germline CDR1 reads MNHEY; CDR2 reads SVGAGI. The V and J ends lost 6 bases and 4 bases respectively, with 9 bases between them. The CDR3 consists of 13 residues.

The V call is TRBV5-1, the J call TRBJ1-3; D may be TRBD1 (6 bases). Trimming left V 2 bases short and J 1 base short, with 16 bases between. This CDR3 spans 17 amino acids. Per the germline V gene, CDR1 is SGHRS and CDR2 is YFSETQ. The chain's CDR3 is CASSFNGAGASGNTIYF. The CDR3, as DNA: TGCGCCAGCAGCTTTAATGGGGCAGGGGCTTCTGGAAACACCATATATTTT.

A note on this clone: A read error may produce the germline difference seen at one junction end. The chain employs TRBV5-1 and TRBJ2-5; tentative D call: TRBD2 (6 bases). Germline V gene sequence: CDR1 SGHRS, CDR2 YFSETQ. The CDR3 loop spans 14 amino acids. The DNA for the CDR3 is TGCGTCAGCAGCTTGGCCAGGGTTGGGGAGGCCCAGTACTTC. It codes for CVSSLARVGEAQYF.